This is a list of T cell receptor beta chains from one sample in a study of blood T cells in healthy people across ages. TCRdb ran MiXCR on the 5' RACE reads and lists one entry per CDR3 protein. The sample has 920,000 or so distinct CDR3 sequences, 35% to 50% seen once. Input material: blood. The receptor set was obtained from a woman aged 60-75 years in good health. Each CDR3 is given with its conserved first and last residue. The order of the fields is clone size, J gene, CDR3 length, D gene, V gene, CDR3 protein, CDR3 DNA. D genes are given only for firm matches. Some rows mark clone size as missing; the rest say once, few, many or name a class of expanded clone.

clone_size: NA; j_call: TRBJ2-7; cdr3_length: 15; d_call: NA; v_call: TRBV10-1; cdr3_aa: CASSDEGLEVYEQYF; cdr3_nt: TGCGCCAGCAGTGATGAGGGACTGGAGGTATACGAGCAGTACTTC
clone_size: NA; j_call: TRBJ2-5; cdr3_length: 14; d_call: NA; v_call: TRBV20-1; cdr3_aa: CSARDLSRGETQYF; cdr3_nt: TGCAGTGCTAGAGATCTGTCCCGGGGAGAGACCCAGTACTTC
clone_size: NA; j_call: TRBJ2-3; cdr3_length: 15; d_call: TRBD2; v_call: TRBV9; cdr3_aa: CASAPAGGPADTQYF; cdr3_nt: TGTGCCAGTGCCCCTGCGGGAGGGCCAGCAGATACGCAGTATTTT
clone_size: few; j_call: TRBJ2-3; cdr3_length: 16; d_call: NA; v_call: TRBV29-1; cdr3_aa: CNVDGREHGYTDTQYF; cdr3_nt: TGCAACGTTGATGGACGGGAACACGGTTACACAGATACGCAGTATTTT
clone_size: few; j_call: TRBJ2-5; cdr3_length: 15; d_call: NA; v_call: TRBV12-3/TRBV12-4; cdr3_aa: CASSPNRGLQETQYF; cdr3_nt: TGTGCCAGCAGCCCAAACCGGGGCCTACAAGAGACCCAGTACTTC
clone_size: once; j_call: TRBJ2-7; cdr3_length: 15; d_call: NA; v_call: TRBV25-1; cdr3_aa: CASTWGLASGNEQYF; cdr3_nt: TGTGCCAGCACCTGGGGGCTAGCTTCGGGCAATGAGCAGTACTTC
clone_size: NA; j_call: TRBJ2-1; cdr3_length: 13; d_call: TRBD1; v_call: TRBV4-1; cdr3_aa: CASTGGATHEQFF; cdr3_nt: TGCGCCAGTACAGGGGGCGCAACGCATGAGCAGTTCTTC
clone_size: NA; j_call: TRBJ2-1; cdr3_length: 13; d_call: NA; v_call: TRBV14; cdr3_aa: CASSSKLGAEQFF; cdr3_nt: TGTGCCAGCAGCTCTAAACTAGGGGCTGAGCAGTTCTTC
clone_size: NA; j_call: TRBJ2-5; cdr3_length: 13; d_call: NA; v_call: TRBV20-1; cdr3_aa: CSARAGTQETQYF; cdr3_nt: TGCAGTGCTAGGGCAGGGACCCAAGAGACCCAGTACTTC
clone_size: few; j_call: TRBJ1-2; cdr3_length: 15; d_call: TRBD1; v_call: TRBV7-3; cdr3_aa: CASSSDPGTGRGYTF; cdr3_nt: TGTGCCAGCAGCTCGGACCCCGGGACAGGTCGCGGCTACACCTTC
clone_size: once; j_call: TRBJ1-5; cdr3_length: 14; d_call: TRBD1; v_call: TRBV20-1; cdr3_aa: CSAQSTGGVQPQHF; cdr3_nt: TGCAGTGCCCAATCAACAGGGGGGGTTCAGCCCCAGCATTTT
clone_size: NA; j_call: TRBJ2-7; cdr3_length: 15; d_call: NA; v_call: TRBV7-9; cdr3_aa: CASSLDVRRTYEQYF; cdr3_nt: TGTGCCAGCAGCTTAGATGTCAGAAGGACCTACGAGCAGTACTTC
clone_size: NA; j_call: TRBJ2-5; cdr3_length: 15; d_call: TRBD2; v_call: TRBV9; cdr3_aa: CASSGLREGPETQYF; cdr3_nt: TGTGCCAGCAGCGGGTTGCGGGAGGGCCCGGAGACCCAGTACTTC
clone_size: NA; j_call: TRBJ2-4; cdr3_length: 15; d_call: TRBD1; v_call: TRBV7-9; cdr3_aa: CASSWDRVDKNIQYF; cdr3_nt: TGTGCCAGCAGCTGGGACAGGGTTGACAAAAACATTCAGTACTTC
clone_size: many; j_call: TRBJ2-7; cdr3_length: 15; d_call: TRBD1; v_call: TRBV11-2; cdr3_aa: CASSLNRDSSYEQYF; cdr3_nt: TGTGCCAGCAGCTTAAACCGGGACAGCTCCTACGAGCAGTACTTC
clone_size: few; j_call: TRBJ2-1; cdr3_length: 15; d_call: TRBD2; v_call: TRBV27; cdr3_aa: CASGQLAGVKDEQFF; cdr3_nt: TGTGCCAGCGGACAACTAGCGGGAGTTAAGGATGAGCAGTTCTTC
clone_size: few; j_call: TRBJ1-2; cdr3_length: 16; d_call: NA; v_call: TRBV10-3; cdr3_aa: CAISESGSGTADRYTF; cdr3_nt: TGTGCCATCAGTGAGTCGGGTTCCGGGACGGCTGATCGTTACACCTTC
clone_size: NA; j_call: TRBJ2-7; cdr3_length: 15; d_call: TRBD2; v_call: TRBV7-2; cdr3_aa: CASSLARGSGYEQYF; cdr3_nt: TGTGCCAGCAGCTTAGCGCGAGGTAGCGGGTACGAGCAGTACTTC
clone_size: NA; j_call: TRBJ2-6; cdr3_length: 18; d_call: TRBD1; v_call: TRBV15; cdr3_aa: CATSTGQGLSAGANVLTF; cdr3_nt: TGTGCCACCAGCACGGGACAGGGGTTGAGTGCTGGGGCCAACGTCCTGACTTTC
clone_size: once; j_call: TRBJ2-3; cdr3_length: 15; d_call: TRBD2; v_call: TRBV4-2; cdr3_aa: CATSSGTSSTDTQYF; cdr3_nt: TGTGCCACTAGCTCCGGGACTAGCTCTACAGATACGCAGTATTTT
clone_size: NA; j_call: TRBJ2-1; cdr3_length: 16; d_call: TRBD2; v_call: TRBV10-3; cdr3_aa: CAINDFSSGTGNEQFF; cdr3_nt: TGTGCCATCAATGATTTTTCTAGCGGGACTGGCAATGAGCAGTTCTTC
clone_size: NA; j_call: TRBJ2-5; cdr3_length: 16; d_call: NA; v_call: TRBV12-3/TRBV12-4; cdr3_aa: CASSSLGEVGRETQYF; cdr3_nt: TGTGCCAGCAGTTCACTAGGCGAGGTGGGTCGGGAGACCCAGTACTTC
clone_size: NA; j_call: TRBJ1-5; cdr3_length: 15; d_call: TRBD1; v_call: TRBV30; cdr3_aa: CAWSPPGQGYKPQHF; cdr3_nt: TGTGCCTGGAGCCCCCCGGGACAGGGATATAAGCCCCAGCATTTT
clone_size: once; j_call: TRBJ2-7; cdr3_length: 15; d_call: NA; v_call: TRBV27; cdr3_aa: CASSFSGSKTYEQYF; cdr3_nt: TGTGCCAGCAGTTTCTCAGGGTCGAAGACCTACGAGCAGTACTTC
clone_size: few; j_call: TRBJ2-7; cdr3_length: 12; d_call: TRBD1; v_call: TRBV29-1; cdr3_aa: CSVRDRNYEQYF; cdr3_nt: TGCAGCGTCCGGGACAGGAACTACGAGCAGTACTTC
clone_size: once; j_call: TRBJ2-1; cdr3_length: 16; d_call: TRBD1; v_call: TRBV5-4; cdr3_aa: CASSLGTGGRHNEQFF; cdr3_nt: TGTGCCAGCAGCTTGGGGACAGGGGGCCGTCACAATGAGCAGTTCTTC
clone_size: NA; j_call: TRBJ1-1; cdr3_length: 12; d_call: NA; v_call: TRBV20-1; cdr3_aa: CSASRRLAEAFF; cdr3_nt: TGCAGTGCCTCCCGCCGTCTGGCTGAAGCTTTCTTT
clone_size: NA; j_call: TRBJ2-7; cdr3_length: 16; d_call: NA; v_call: TRBV6-6; cdr3_aa: CASSYSGGGYSYEQYF; cdr3_nt: TGTGCCAGCAGTTACTCAGGCGGGGGCTACTCCTACGAGCAGTACTTC
clone_size: NA; j_call: TRBJ2-3; cdr3_length: 15; d_call: TRBD2; v_call: TRBV9; cdr3_aa: CASSVEAGGIDTQYF; cdr3_nt: TGTGCCAGCAGCGTAGAGGCGGGAGGGATAGATACGCAGTATTTT
clone_size: few; j_call: TRBJ2-5; cdr3_length: 14; d_call: NA; v_call: TRBV2; cdr3_aa: CASSEFGRGGEQYF; cdr3_nt: TGTGCCAGCAGTGAATTCGGCAGGGGGGGTGAGCAGTACTTC
clone_size: NA; j_call: TRBJ2-7; cdr3_length: 17; d_call: NA; v_call: TRBV23-1; cdr3_aa: CASSPRRGLQRSYEQYF; cdr3_nt: TGCGCCAGCAGTCCAAGAAGAGGGCTCCAAAGGTCCTACGAGCAGTACTTC